Reported below is one T cell receptor beta chain. Its matching antigen is unknown. Runs used v3.0 of the immunoSEQ assay and were done at survey level. Method: immunoSEQ multiplex PCR; TCRdb's copy keeps in-frame clones and lacks some. This table has over 25,000 clones, just over 85% appearing once. These data belong to a study of long-term antiretroviral therapy in people with HIV. Study observations and caveats: Diversity rose after ART but stayed below transplant donor controls.

The CDR3 totals 13 residues. V was trimmed by 5 bases and J by 4 bases, leaving 10 bases between them. Germline values: CDR1 SGHTA, CDR2 FQGTGA. This receptor was taken from a woman younger than 45 with HIV. This sample comprised unsorted PBMCs, obtained 0.8 years after starting antiretroviral therapy. The chain combines TRBV7-3 with TRBJ2-3; D is ambiguous. The chain's CDR3 is CASSPRSADTQYF. Here the CDR3 DNA reads TGTGCCAGCAGCCCCCGGTCAGCAGATACGCAGTATTTT.